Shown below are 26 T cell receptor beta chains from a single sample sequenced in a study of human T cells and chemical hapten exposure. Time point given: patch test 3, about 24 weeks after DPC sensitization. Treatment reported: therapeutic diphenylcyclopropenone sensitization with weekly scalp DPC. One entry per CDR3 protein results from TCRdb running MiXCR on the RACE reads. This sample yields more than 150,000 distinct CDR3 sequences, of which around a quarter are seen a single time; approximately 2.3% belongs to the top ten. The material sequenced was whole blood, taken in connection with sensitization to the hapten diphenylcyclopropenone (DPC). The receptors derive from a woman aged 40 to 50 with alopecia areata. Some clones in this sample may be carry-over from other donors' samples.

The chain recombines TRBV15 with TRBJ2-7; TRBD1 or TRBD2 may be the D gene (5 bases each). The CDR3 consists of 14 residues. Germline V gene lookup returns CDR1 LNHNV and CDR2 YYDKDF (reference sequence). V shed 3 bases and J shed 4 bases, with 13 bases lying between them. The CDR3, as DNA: TGTGCCACCAGCAGCGGGATGGGGGTTTACGAGCAGTACTTC. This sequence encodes CATSSGMGVYEQYF.

In DNA form, the CDR3 reads TGTGCCAGCCGCCTTACAAATAGTCAGCCCCAGCATTTT. This sequence encodes CASRLTNSQPQHF. The rearrangement joins TRBV6-5 to TRBJ1-5; no reliable D call. There are 13 residues in the CDR3. V was clipped by 8 bases and J by 6 bases, with 14 bases between them. Germline values: CDR1 MNHEY, CDR2 SVGAGI.

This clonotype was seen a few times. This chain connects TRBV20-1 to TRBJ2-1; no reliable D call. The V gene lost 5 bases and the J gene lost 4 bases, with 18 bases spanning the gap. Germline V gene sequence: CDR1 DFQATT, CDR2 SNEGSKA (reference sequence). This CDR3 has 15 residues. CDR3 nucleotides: TGCAGTGCTGCCCTGGCTGGGATCGGTTACAATGAGCAGTTCTTC. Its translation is CSAALAGIGYNEQFF.

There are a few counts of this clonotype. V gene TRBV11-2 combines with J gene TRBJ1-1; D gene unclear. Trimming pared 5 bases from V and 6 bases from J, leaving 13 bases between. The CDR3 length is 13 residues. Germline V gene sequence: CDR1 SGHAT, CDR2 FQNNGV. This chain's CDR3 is CASSPQAQSEAFF. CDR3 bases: TGTGCCAGCAGCCCTCAGGCACAGTCTGAAGCTTTCTTT.

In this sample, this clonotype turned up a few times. This CDR3 reads CSVEGTSGTGTDTQYF. As DNA, the CDR3 is TGCAGCGTTGAAGGGACTAGCGGGACGGGCACAGATACGCAGTATTTT. J is TRBJ2-3 and V is TRBV29-1; TRBD2 aligns across 12 bases. The J segment lost 1 base and the V segment lost 1 base, leaving 3 bases of the junction unmatched. From germline, CDR1 is SQVTM and CDR2 ANQGSEA. The CDR3 covers 16 residues.

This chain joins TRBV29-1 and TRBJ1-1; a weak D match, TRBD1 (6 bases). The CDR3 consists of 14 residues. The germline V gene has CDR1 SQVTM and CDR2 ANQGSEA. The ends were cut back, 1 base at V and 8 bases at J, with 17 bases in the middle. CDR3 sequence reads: CSVEARRNRVEAFF. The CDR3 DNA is TGCAGCGTTGAAGCCCGGCGTAACAGGGTGGAAGCTTTCTTT.

CDR3 sequence reads: CASSPHRGYGNEQFF. The DNA for the CDR3 is TGTGCCAGCAGTCCCCACAGGGGATACGGCAATGAGCAGTTCTTC. The chain uses TRBV27 and TRBJ2-1, with TRBD1 matching 7 bases. The junction had 10 bases not matched to a gene; V was cut back by 5 bases and J by 6 bases. The CDR3 length is 15 residues. The germline gives CDR1 MNHEY, CDR2 SMNVEV (reference sequence).

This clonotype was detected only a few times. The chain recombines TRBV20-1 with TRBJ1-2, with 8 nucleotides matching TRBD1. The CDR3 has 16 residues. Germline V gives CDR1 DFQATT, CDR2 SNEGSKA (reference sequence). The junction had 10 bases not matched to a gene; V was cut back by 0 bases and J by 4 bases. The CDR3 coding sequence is TGCAGTGCTAGAGATGCCAGGGGGCATCTGCTCTATGGCTACACCTTC. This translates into CSARDARGHLLYGYTF.

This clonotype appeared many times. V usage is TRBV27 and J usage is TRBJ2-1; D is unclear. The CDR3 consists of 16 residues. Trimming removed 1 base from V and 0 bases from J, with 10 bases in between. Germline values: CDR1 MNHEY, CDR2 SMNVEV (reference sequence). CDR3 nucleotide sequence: TGTGCCAGCAGTTTATTTAGCCAGAGCTCCTACAATGAGCAGTTCTTC. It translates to CASSLFSQSSYNEQFF.

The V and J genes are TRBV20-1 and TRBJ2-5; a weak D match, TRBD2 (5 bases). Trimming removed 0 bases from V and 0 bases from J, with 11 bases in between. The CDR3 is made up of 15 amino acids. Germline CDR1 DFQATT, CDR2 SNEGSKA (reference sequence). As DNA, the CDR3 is TGCAGTGCTAGAGATCCTAGAGGGAACCAAGAGACCCAGTACTTC. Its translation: CSARDPRGNQETQYF.

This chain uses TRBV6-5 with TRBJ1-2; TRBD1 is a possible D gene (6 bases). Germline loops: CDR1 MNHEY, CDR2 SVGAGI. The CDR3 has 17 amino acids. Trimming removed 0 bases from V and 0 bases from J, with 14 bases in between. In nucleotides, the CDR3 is TGTGCCAGCAGTTACTCACTTTCGGGACAATCTAACTATGGCTACACCTTC. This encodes CASSYSLSGQSNYGYTF.

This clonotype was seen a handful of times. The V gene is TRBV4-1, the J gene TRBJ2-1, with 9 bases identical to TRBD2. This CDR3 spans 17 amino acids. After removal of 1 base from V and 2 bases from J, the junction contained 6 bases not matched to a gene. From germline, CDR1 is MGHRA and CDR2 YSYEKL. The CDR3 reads CASSQVLAGAPYNEQFF. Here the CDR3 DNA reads TGCGCCAGCAGCCAAGTACTAGCGGGTGCCCCCTACAATGAGCAGTTCTTC.

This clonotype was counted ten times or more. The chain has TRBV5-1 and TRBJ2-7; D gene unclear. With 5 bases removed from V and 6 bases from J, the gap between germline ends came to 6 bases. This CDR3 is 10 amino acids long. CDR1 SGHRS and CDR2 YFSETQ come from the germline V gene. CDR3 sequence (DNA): TGCGCCAGCAGGTCGTGCGAGCAGTACTTC. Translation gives CASRSCEQYF.

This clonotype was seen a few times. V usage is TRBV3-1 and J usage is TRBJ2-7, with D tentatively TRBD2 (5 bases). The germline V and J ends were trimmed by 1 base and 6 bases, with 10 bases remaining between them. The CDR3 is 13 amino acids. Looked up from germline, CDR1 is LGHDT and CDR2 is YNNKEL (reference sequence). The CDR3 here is CASSQVREGEQYF. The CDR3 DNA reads TGTGCCAGCAGCCAAGTTCGCGAGGGCGAGCAGTACTTC.

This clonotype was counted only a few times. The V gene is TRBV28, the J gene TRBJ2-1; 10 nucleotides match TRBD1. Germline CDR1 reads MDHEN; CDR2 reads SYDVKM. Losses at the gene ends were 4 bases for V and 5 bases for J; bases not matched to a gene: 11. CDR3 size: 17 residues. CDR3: CASSWTGGLVLNNEQFF. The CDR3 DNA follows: TGTGCCAGCAGTTGGACAGGGGGTCTAGTTTTAAACAATGAGCAGTTCTTC.

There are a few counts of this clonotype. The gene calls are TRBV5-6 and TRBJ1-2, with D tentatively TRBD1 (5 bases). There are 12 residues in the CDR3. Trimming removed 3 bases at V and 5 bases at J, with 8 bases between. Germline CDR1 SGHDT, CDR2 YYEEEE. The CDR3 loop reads CASSSGRYGYTF. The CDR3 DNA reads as TGTGCCAGCAGCTCAGGGCGGTATGGCTACACCTTC.

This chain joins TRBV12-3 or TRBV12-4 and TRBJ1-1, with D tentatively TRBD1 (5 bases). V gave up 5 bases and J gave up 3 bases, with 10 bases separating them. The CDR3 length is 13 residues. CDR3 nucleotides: TGTGCCAGCAGTCCCGGGGACCACACTGAAGCTTTCTTT. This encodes CASSPGDHTEAFF.

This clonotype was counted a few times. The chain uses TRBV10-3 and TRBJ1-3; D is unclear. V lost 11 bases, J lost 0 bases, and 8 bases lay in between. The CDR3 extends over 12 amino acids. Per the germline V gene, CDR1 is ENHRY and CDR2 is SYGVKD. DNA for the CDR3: TGTGCCGCGGGCCTCTCTGGAAACACCATATATTTT. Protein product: CAAGLSGNTIYF.

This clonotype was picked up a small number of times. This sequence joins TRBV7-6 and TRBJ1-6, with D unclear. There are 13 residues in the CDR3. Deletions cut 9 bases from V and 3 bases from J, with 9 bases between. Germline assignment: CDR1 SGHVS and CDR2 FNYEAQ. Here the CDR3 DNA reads TGTGCCAGTTCTACGGACTATAATTCACCCCTCCACTTT. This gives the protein CASSTDYNSPLHF. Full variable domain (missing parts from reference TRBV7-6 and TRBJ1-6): GAGVSQSPRYKVTKRGQDVALRCDPISGHVSLYWYRQALGQGPEFLTYFNYEAQQDKSGLPNDRFSAERPEGSISTLTIQRTEQRDSAMYRCASSTDYNSPLHFGNGTRLTVT.

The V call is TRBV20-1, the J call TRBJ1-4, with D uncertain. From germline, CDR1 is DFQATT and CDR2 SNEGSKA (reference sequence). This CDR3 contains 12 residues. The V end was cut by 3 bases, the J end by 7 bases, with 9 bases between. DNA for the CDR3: TGCAGTGCTAGGGCCGAGGGTGAAAAACTGTTTTTT. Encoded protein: CSARAEGEKLFF.

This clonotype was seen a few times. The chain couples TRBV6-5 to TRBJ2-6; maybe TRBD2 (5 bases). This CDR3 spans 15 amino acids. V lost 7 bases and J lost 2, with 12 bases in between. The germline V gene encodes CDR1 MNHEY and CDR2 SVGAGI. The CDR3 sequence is CASTGLAAGANVLTF. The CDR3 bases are TGTGCCAGCACCGGACTTGCAGCTGGGGCCAACGTCCTGACTTTC.

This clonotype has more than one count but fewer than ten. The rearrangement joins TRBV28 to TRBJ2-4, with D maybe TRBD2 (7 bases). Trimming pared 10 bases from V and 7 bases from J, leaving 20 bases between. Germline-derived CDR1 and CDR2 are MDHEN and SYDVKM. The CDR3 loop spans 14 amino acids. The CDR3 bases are TGTGCCACCGGGCGGGCGGGGGCCCGGAACATTCAGTACTTC. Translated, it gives CATGRAGARNIQYF.

CDR3 amino acids: CASSRRERDTGELFF. CDR3 DNA sequence: TGTGCCAGCTCACGTCGGGAGAGGGACACCGGGGAGCTGTTTTTT. The rearrangement joins TRBV18 to TRBJ2-2; D perhaps matches TRBD2 (6 bases). Germline CDR1 is KGHSH and CDR2 is LQKENI. The CDR3 loop spans 15 amino acids. V lost 4 bases and J lost 3, with 12 bases in between.

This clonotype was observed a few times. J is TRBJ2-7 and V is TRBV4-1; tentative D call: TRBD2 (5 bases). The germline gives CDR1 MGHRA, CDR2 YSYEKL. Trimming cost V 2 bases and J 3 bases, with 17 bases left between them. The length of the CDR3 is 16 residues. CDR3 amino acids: CASSQYAGLLNYEQYF. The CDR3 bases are TGCGCCAGCAGCCAATACGCCGGACTCCTAAACTACGAGCAGTACTTC.

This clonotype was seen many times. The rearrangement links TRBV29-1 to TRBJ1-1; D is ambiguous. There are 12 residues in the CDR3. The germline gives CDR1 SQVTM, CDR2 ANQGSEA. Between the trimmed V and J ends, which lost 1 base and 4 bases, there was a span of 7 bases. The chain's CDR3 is CSVEVGSTEAFF. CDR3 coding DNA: TGCAGCGTTGAAGTAGGGAGCACTGAAGCTTTCTTT.

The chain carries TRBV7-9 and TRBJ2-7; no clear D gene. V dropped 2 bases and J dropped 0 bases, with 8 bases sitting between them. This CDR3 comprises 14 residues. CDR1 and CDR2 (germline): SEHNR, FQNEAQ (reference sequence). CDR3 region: CASSLTWTSYEQYF. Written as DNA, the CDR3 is TGTGCCAGCAGCTTAACCTGGACCTCCTACGAGCAGTACTTC.